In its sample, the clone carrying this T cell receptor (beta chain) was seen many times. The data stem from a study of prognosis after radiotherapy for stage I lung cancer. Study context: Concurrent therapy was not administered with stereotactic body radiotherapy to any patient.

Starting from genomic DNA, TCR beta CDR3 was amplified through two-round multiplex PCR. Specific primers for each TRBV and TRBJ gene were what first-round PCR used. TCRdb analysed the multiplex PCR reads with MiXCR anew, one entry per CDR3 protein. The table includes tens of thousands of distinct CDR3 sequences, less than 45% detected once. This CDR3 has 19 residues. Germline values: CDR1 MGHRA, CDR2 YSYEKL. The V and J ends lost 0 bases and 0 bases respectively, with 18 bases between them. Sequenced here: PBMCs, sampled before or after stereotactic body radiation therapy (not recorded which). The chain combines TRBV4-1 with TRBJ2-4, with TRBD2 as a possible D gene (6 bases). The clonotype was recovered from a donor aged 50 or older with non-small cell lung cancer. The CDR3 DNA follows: TGCGCCAGCAGCCAAGAGGGTGGCGGGGATACTCTAGCCAAAAACATTCAGTACTTC. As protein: CASSQEGGGDTLAKNIQYF.